This T cell receptor (beta chain) was identified during a study of shared clonotypes between healthy human individuals (dated by TCRdb to between 2020 and 2021). Study-wide context: The cohort comprised two women and a few men aged 18 to 49 years. Between about 0.8 and 9 billion PBMCs per donor were obtained by leukapheresis. The study deeply sequenced blood TCR repertoires of five healthy adults to estimate repertoire size and the extent of clonotype sharing between individuals. To increase sequencing depth and limit assay-specific biases, different laboratories used diverse techniques to prepare libraries and sequence TCR repertoires. Per donor, three plates each were used for CD4 naive and CD4 memory, two for CD8 naive, and one for CD8 memory.

Broader findings and caveats from the paper: Compared with non-shared clonotypes, clonotypes shared by all four sorted-subset donors had higher generation probabilities. Incomplete sequencing was indicated by rarefaction of sorted-subset datasets, despite the large sequencing depth. Sharing across a handful of donors was observed for 4.5% to 6.5% of naive CD4, over 3% of naive CD8, about 2.3% of memory CD4, and around 0.4% of memory CD8 clonotypes. Estimated clonotype richness was generally larger for naive than for memory subsets. Because the study included a small number of donors, the genetic and exposure-history diversity represented was limited. Sampling was restricted to blood, and TCR repertoires in tissue are likely to differ from TCR repertoires in blood. Pairwise subsampling indicated that sequencing depth was expected to affect the degree of clonotype sharing among donors.

V loses 5 bases, J loses 7 bases, and the germline ends lie 18 bases apart. For CDR1 and CDR2, the germline V gene (reference sequence) lists MNHEY and SMNVEV. The CDR3, cysteine through phenylalanine, is 15 amino acids long. The entry retains the CDR3 DNA only, 45 bases that are in frame from base 1. CD8 naive samples were obtained by positive selection for CCR7 among CD45RO-negative cells, yielding a CD45RA+CCR7+ population from which TemRA cells were excluded. Healthy HIV-negative adults with no recently reported acute infections or vaccinations were included as donors. Only Caucasian adults living in Nashville, Tennessee, USA were represented among the donors. Blood was collected by leukapheresis, and PBMCs were isolated by Ficoll-Histopaque density gradient centrifugation and then cryopreserved in liquid nitrogen vapor phase. Purity and quantity of every magnetically sorted T cell population were checked by analytical flow cytometry. From each sorted fraction, genomic DNA was isolated and quantified by UV absorbance on a Nanodrop 2000c.

To note about this clone: Its binding antigen is unknown. Base quality data are lacking; no much larger clone is found one base away.

Using the deep immunoSEQ assay, TCR CDR3 regions were amplified from genomic DNA by multiplex PCR. For each cell subset, the extracted genomic DNA was distributed evenly across all wells of several immunoSEQ 96-well plates, and each plate served as one replicate. For sorted subsets, roughly 200 ng of genomic DNA, equivalent to around 29,000 T cell genomes, went into each replicate PCR. The purified libraries were quantified using a Qubit 3.0 fluorometer, sized with a Bioanalyzer 2100, and then quantified again using the KAPA Library Quantification kit. Each immunoSEQ 96-well plate was sequenced on its own single-read 150-cycle Illumina NextSeq 550 flow cell. Turning to the authors' computational methods: Because the immunoSEQ output included only junctional sequences and no quality scores, the filtering could not be the same as the filtering used for full-length reads. Sequences were annotated with PyIR, a Python wrapper for IgBLAST v1.9, and V/J genes and CDR3 were assigned using IMGT germline references. Reads were removed for weak V/J assignments (E-value above 1e-6), missing CDR3, stop codons, out-of-frame junctions, or ambiguous translated residues. V3J clonotypes were defined as sequences sharing an identical inferred V gene, J gene, and CDR3 amino acid sequence. Percentage overlap between repertoires was computed as shared unique clonotypes divided by the size of the smaller repertoire. Three approaches were used to assess repertoire richness: RTK rarefaction, the Chao1 estimator, and Recon v2.1 estimates of unobserved clonotypes. Generation probabilities for all TCRbeta clonotypes obtained by the gDNA method from a handful of donors were computed using OLGA. TCRdb obtained this table from immuneACCESS and retained in-frame rearrangements with V and J assigned. These tables miss some clones; where compared with another copy, unresolved V genes account for less than half of the shortfall, and the remainder is unexplained. V and J calls and clone size are as listed in that table; D and trimming were resolved from the DNA. In this sample the table shows 1.5 million to 2.5 million clones, about 95% of which occur a single time. The top ten clonotypes cover more than 0.95% of the sample.

The chain uses TRBV27 and TRBJ1-5, with no confident D gene call. Source material: naive CD8+ T cells sorted from blood. The cell subset or site label, read with the paper, signifies: CD45RA+CCR7+. The source is a man aged 18 to 30 in good health. The DNA is TGTGCCAGCAGTCCCAGCCTGGTGGGCGGGCAGCCCCAGCATTTT. This sequence encodes CASSPSLVGGQPQHF.